This is a list of T cell receptor beta chains from one sample in a study of blood T cell repertoires in COVID-19. Data came from immunoSEQ multiplex PCR; TCRdb stores just in-frame clones and leaves some out. Of around 370,000 clones listed, over 80% are singletons. The specimen was peripheral blood. The receptors were gathered from a woman between 45 and 65 years old with COVID-19, enrolled during active disease. CDR3s include the opening cysteine and the closing phenylalanine or tryptophan. The D gene is left open where the match is weak. Clone size is not always given. Where it is, it says once, few, many or a class for expanded clones.

d_call: TRBD1
j_call: TRBJ2-7
v_call: TRBV18
clone_size: NA
cdr3_nt: TGTGCCAGCTCACCGGGACAGGGTAGCACCTACGAGCAGTACTTC
cdr3_aa: CASSPGQGSTYEQYF

d_call: NA
j_call: TRBJ2-7
v_call: TRBV11-2
clone_size: few
cdr3_nt: TGTGCCAGCAGCCCCGAGGGGGGGGGCGGCTACGAGCAGTACTTC
cdr3_aa: CASSPEGGGGYEQYF

d_call: NA
j_call: TRBJ1-5
v_call: TRBV6-1
clone_size: once
cdr3_nt: TGTGCCAGCAGTGAAGTGGGTGGCGGCAGCAATCAGCCCCAGCATTTT
cdr3_aa: CASSEVGGGSNQPQHF

d_call: TRBD2
j_call: TRBJ2-1
v_call: TRBV10-2
clone_size: once
cdr3_nt: TGCGCCAGCAGTGAGGAGGGACTAGCGGGGTCGTACAATGAGCAGTTCTTC
cdr3_aa: CASSEEGLAGSYNEQFF

d_call: TRBD2
j_call: TRBJ2-3
v_call: TRBV5-4
clone_size: NA
cdr3_nt: TGTGCCAGCAGCTTGGGTAGGGCTAGCGGGATGCCGAGCACAGATACGCAGTATTTT
cdr3_aa: CASSLGRASGMPSTDTQYF

d_call: NA
j_call: TRBJ2-7
v_call: TRBV7-9
clone_size: NA
cdr3_nt: TGTGCCAGCAGCCCCCTGTCCGAGCAGTACTTC
cdr3_aa: CASSPLSEQYF

d_call: TRBD2
j_call: TRBJ2-1
v_call: TRBV5-6
clone_size: NA
cdr3_nt: TGTGCCAGCAGCCCGACGGGACTAGCGGGAGGCATCAATGAGCAGTTCTTC
cdr3_aa: CASSPTGLAGGINEQFF

d_call: NA
j_call: TRBJ1-1
v_call: TRBV9
clone_size: NA
cdr3_nt: TGTGCCAGCAGCATCGCAGGCAGGACTGAAGCTTTCTTT
cdr3_aa: CASSIAGRTEAFF

d_call: NA
j_call: TRBJ1-2
v_call: TRBV30
clone_size: NA
cdr3_nt: TGTGCCTGGAGTGACGGGACACGGGTGGCAGACAGTGGGTATGGCTACACCTTC
cdr3_aa: CAWSDGTRVADSGYGYTF

d_call: TRBD2
j_call: TRBJ2-5
v_call: TRBV2
clone_size: NA
cdr3_nt: TGTGCCAGCAGTGGGGGACTAGCGGGAGTGGGGGAGACCCAGTACTTC
cdr3_aa: CASSGGLAGVGETQYF

d_call: NA
j_call: TRBJ1-3
v_call: TRBV15
clone_size: NA
cdr3_nt: TGTGCCACCAGTAGCCGGGACATACGAGGAAACACCATATATTTT
cdr3_aa: CATSSRDIRGNTIYF

d_call: NA
j_call: TRBJ2-1
v_call: TRBV18
clone_size: NA
cdr3_nt: TGTGCCAGCTCCCAGAGGATAAATGAGCAGTTCTTC
cdr3_aa: CASSQRINEQFF

d_call: TRBD1
j_call: TRBJ1-1
v_call: TRBV19
clone_size: NA
cdr3_nt: TGTGCCACAAATAGACAGGGTCCGAACACTGAAGCTTTCTTT
cdr3_aa: CATNRQGPNTEAFF

d_call: NA
j_call: TRBJ2-4
v_call: TRBV5-6
clone_size: NA
cdr3_nt: TGTGCCAGCAGCTTCCGACAGCTAGCCAAAAACATTCAGTACTTC
cdr3_aa: CASSFRQLAKNIQYF

d_call: NA
j_call: TRBJ2-7
v_call: TRBV7-9
clone_size: NA
cdr3_nt: TGTGCCAGCAGCTGGACCCCGGGACATCTAAGCTCCTACGAGCAGTACTTC
cdr3_aa: CASSWTPGHLSSYEQYF

d_call: NA
j_call: TRBJ2-3
v_call: TRBV24-1
clone_size: NA
cdr3_nt: TGTGCCACCATGGGTGTCGGGACAACAGATACGCAGTATTTT
cdr3_aa: CATMGVGTTDTQYF

d_call: NA
j_call: TRBJ2-4
v_call: TRBV18
clone_size: few
cdr3_nt: TGTGCCAGCTCACCACCGGCCAGGAAAGAAAACATTCAGTACTTC
cdr3_aa: CASSPPARKENIQYF

d_call: TRBD2
j_call: TRBJ2-7
v_call: TRBV30
clone_size: NA
cdr3_nt: TGTGCCTGGGACCGGGGGGAGTCCTACGAGCAGTACTTC
cdr3_aa: CAWDRGESYEQYF

d_call: NA
j_call: TRBJ1-1
v_call: TRBV21-1
clone_size: once
cdr3_nt: TGTGCCAGCACCTGGGGGACAGGGGACACTGAAGCTTTCTTT
cdr3_aa: CASTWGTGDTEAFF

d_call: NA
j_call: TRBJ1-2
v_call: TRBV3-1/TRBV3-2
clone_size: NA
cdr3_nt: TGTGCCAGCAGGGGGGCGAACTATGGCTACACCTTC
cdr3_aa: CASRGANYGYTF

d_call: NA
j_call: TRBJ1-4
v_call: TRBV5-1
clone_size: many
cdr3_nt: TGCGCCAGCAGCTTGGGGTCAGGGCGGGGAAAACTGTTTTTT
cdr3_aa: CASSLGSGRGKLFF

d_call: TRBD1
j_call: TRBJ1-1
v_call: TRBV27
clone_size: NA
cdr3_nt: TGTGCCAGCAGTTTATCCCGTACGACAGGGGGTCGCACTGAAGCTTTCTTT
cdr3_aa: CASSLSRTTGGRTEAFF

d_call: NA
j_call: TRBJ1-2
v_call: TRBV5-1
clone_size: once
cdr3_nt: TGCGCCAGCAGCCAGAAGTCAGAGACGGGGGGCTACACCTTC
cdr3_aa: CASSQKSETGGYTF

d_call: TRBD2
j_call: TRBJ2-2
v_call: TRBV5-4
clone_size: few
cdr3_nt: TGTGCCAGCAGCCCGGTTAGGAGCGGGAGTCGAGCCGGGGAGCTGTTTTTT
cdr3_aa: CASSPVRSGSRAGELFF